This section outlines one T cell receptor (beta chain) sequence together with its context. A J-beta primer mix and a sample-barcoded 5' primer were used in a second PCR of about 7 to 12 cycles. TCRdb fed the 5' RACE reads into MiXCR, producing one record per CDR3 protein. The sample lists approximately 2,000,000 distinct CDR3 sequences; about two fifths were seen once. This entry is derived from a study of blood T cells in healthy people across ages. From germline, CDR1 is DFQATT and CDR2 SNEGSKA (reference sequence). J was trimmed by 1 base and V by 4 bases; bases with no gene match: 8. The CDR3 consists of 16 residues.

The source material was blood. The rearrangement links TRBV20-1 to TRBJ2-5, with 11 bases that match TRBD2. The source is a human donor in good health. CDR3 residues: CSAIPGLAELQETQYF. CDR3 coding DNA: TGCAGTGCTATCCCGGGACTAGCGGAGCTCCAAGAGACCCAGTACTTC.